The T cell receptor (beta chain) under discussion was sequenced for a study of blood T cell repertoires in COVID-19. The overall study: The origin of the acute and convalescent COVID-19 samples was the United States, Italy and Spain. From T cells, B-cell-depleted T cells, or PBMCs came the material, which was cDNA or gDNA.

The CDR3 contains 13 residues. Trimming left V 6 bases short and J 5 bases short, with 8 bases between. The germline V gene encodes CDR1 MNHEY and CDR2 SVGEGT. In the original workflow: Amplification of reference gene primers was used by the study to estimate nucleated cell counts. Profiling relied on immunoSEQ multiplex PCR, and the TCRdb table lists in-frame clones only, not all of them. The V and J calls and clone size were taken over from that table, and D and trimming were inferred from the DNA. The profile shows 100,000 to 150,000 clones, 90% of them singletons. Seattle patients were enrolled while actively infected and followed longitudinally.

The chain couples TRBV6-2 or TRBV6-3 to TRBJ1-6, with D unresolved. The sample comprised peripheral blood. The clonotype comes from a woman aged 55-69 years with COVID-19, enrolled during active disease. In DNA, the CDR3 is TGTGCCAGCAGCGAGACACATAATTCACCCCTCCACTTT. As protein: CASSETHNSPLHF.